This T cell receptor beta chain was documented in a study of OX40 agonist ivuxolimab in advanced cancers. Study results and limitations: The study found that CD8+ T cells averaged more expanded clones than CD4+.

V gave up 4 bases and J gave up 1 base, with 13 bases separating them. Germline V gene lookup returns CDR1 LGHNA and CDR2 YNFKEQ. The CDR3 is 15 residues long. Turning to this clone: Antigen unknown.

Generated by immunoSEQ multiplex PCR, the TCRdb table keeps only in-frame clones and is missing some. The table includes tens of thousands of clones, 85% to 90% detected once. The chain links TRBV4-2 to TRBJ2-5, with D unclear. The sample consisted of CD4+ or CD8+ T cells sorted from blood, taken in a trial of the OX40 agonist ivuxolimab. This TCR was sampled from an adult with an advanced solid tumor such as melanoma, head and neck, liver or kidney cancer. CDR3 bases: TGTGCCAGCAGCCCCGGTACCAGGAGCCAAGAGACCCAGTACTTC. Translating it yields CASSPGTRSQETQYF.